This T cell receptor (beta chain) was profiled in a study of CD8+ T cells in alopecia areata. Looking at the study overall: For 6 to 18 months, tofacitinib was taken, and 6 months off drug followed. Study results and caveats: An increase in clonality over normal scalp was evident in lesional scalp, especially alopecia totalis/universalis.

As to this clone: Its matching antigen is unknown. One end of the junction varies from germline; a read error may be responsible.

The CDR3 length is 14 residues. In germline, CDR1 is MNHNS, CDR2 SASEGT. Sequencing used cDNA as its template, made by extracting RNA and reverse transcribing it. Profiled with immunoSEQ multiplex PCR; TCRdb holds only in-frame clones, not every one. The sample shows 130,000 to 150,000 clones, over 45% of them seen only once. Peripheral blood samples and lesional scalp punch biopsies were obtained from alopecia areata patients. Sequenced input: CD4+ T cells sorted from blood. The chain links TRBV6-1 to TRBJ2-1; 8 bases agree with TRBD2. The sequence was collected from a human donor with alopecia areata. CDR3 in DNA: TGTGCCAGCAGTCAAGCGGGAGCTCCCGATGAGCAGTTCTTC. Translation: CASSQAGAPDEQFF.